This is a list of T cell receptor beta chains from one sample in a study of T cells in Graves' hyperthyroidism and ophthalmopathy. Via MiXCR, TCRdb re-called the multiplex PCR reads, giving one row per CDR3 protein. This sample has 330,000 or so distinct CDR3 sequences, with roughly 20% found just once. The material sequenced was blood. Source of these receptors: a man aged 50-60 years with Graves' ophthalmopathy. The CDR3 runs from the conserved cysteine through the conserved F or W. The D gene is left open where the match is weak. Some rows have no size entry. The others give once, few or many, or a class for an expanded clone.

D gene,J gene,V gene,clone size,CDR3 DNA,CDR3 protein
-,TRBJ1-3,TRBV11-2,few,TGTGCCAGCAGCCTGGGGGCAACCATATATTTT,CASSLGATIYF
-,TRBJ2-1,TRBV19,few,TGTGCCAGTTCTGGGACGTGGGGCAATGAGCAGTTCTTC,CASSGTWGNEQFF
TRBD2,TRBJ2-7,TRBV20-1,many,TGCAGTGCTAGAGGGACTAGCGGGGACTCCTACGAGCAGTACTTC,CSARGTSGDSYEQYF
TRBD2,TRBJ2-2,TRBV19,many,TGTGCCACAAAGCTGACTAGCGGAAGCCGGGGGCCCGGGGAGCTGTTTTTT,CATKLTSGSRGPGELFF
-,TRBJ2-1,TRBV20-1,-,TGCAGTGCTACAGGGGCCGGTAATGAGCAGTTCTTC,CSATGAGNEQFF
-,TRBJ2-5,TRBV7-2,-,TGTGCCAGCAGCTTTCCGGGGGCGATATCTTGGGAGACCCAGTACTTC,CASSFPGAISWETQYF
-,TRBJ2-3,TRBV28,-,TGTGCCAGCAGTTTCATACGGGAAAAGGCAGATACGCAGTATTTT,CASSFIREKADTQYF
TRBD2,TRBJ2-7,TRBV5-1,few,TGCGCCAGCAGCATATCTATAGGCGGGAGCGAGCAGTACTTC,CASSISIGGSEQYF
-,TRBJ2-7,TRBV7-2,many,TGTGCCAGCAGCTTATTTTACGAGCAGTACTTC,CASSLFYEQYF
-,TRBJ1-4,TRBV28,-,TGTGCCACCAGGGGAGCAACTAATGAAAAACTGTTTTTT,CATRGATNEKLFF
TRBD1,TRBJ1-5,TRBV24-1,few,TGTGCCACCAGTGACGCCGGGACAGGGGGCGGGAGCAATCAGCCCCAGCATTTT,CATSDAGTGGGSNQPQHF
-,TRBJ1-1,TRBV7-3,-,TGTGCCAGCAGCTTACAGGGAGGGTACACTGAAGCTTTCTTT,CASSLQGGYTEAFF
-,TRBJ2-5,TRBV5-1,many,TGCGCCAGCAGCTTGTATCTACAAGAGACCCAGTACTTC,CASSLYLQETQYF
-,TRBJ1-1,TRBV13,many,TGTGCCAGCAGCTTAGAAGCAGGGACGTACACTGAAGCTTTCTTT,CASSLEAGTYTEAFF
-,TRBJ2-5,TRBV12-3/TRBV12-4,many,TGTGCCAGCAGTTTAGCGCCGATGGAGACCCAGTACTTC,CASSLAPMETQYF
TRBD1,TRBJ1-5,TRBV6-9,-,TGTGCCAGCAGGAGACTCCGGGACAGGGGGCCTGGTCAGCCCCAGCATTTT,CASRRLRDRGPGQPQHF
-,TRBJ1-5,TRBV27,-,TGTGCCAGCAGTTTAAGATCTGGCAATCAGCCCCAGCATTTT,CASSLRSGNQPQHF
TRBD2,TRBJ2-1,TRBV14,-,TGTGCCAGCAGCTATCGGACTAGCAATGAGCAGTTCTTC,CASSYRTSNEQFF
TRBD1,TRBJ2-3,TRBV7-3,few,TGTGCCAGCAGCTCAGGCAGGGGGTGGCGTACGCAGTATTTT,CASSSGRGWRTQYF
-,TRBJ2-5,TRBV12-3/TRBV12-4,few,TGTGCCAGCAGCTCGGGACATAAAGAGACCCAGTACTTC,CASSSGHKETQYF
-,TRBJ2-5,TRBV5-1,few,TGCGCCAGCAGCTCCGGGACCAGATATGAGACCCAGTACTTC,CASSSGTRYETQYF
TRBD1,TRBJ2-2,TRBV12-3/TRBV12-4,-,TGTGCCAGCAGTATTAACAGGGGTAACACCGGGGAGCTGTTTTTT,CASSINRGNTGELFF
-,TRBJ2-7,TRBV15,-,TGTGTCACCAGCAGGACCATGGGGACGTACGAGCAGTACTTC,CVTSRTMGTYEQYF
TRBD1,TRBJ1-5,TRBV20-1,many,TGCAGTGCTAGAGGGACAGGCCCTTACAATCAGCCCCAGCATTTT,CSARGTGPYNQPQHF
TRBD1,TRBJ2-7,TRBV19,few,TGTGCCAGTAGTTTGACCGGGACAGGGCGCGACGAGCAGTACTTC,CASSLTGTGRDEQYF
TRBD2,TRBJ2-7,TRBV2,many,TGTGCCAGCAGTGAAAAAGTTAGGCTAGCGGGAGGGTACGAGCAGTACTTC,CASSEKVRLAGGYEQYF
-,TRBJ1-1,TRBV4-1,-,TGCGCCAGCAGACCCGGGGGCTATGGCACTGAAGCTTTCTTT,CASRPGGYGTEAFF
TRBD1,TRBJ2-6,TRBV4-2,-,TGTGCCAGCAGCCAGGGACAGGGGGCGCCTGGGGCCAACGTCCTGACTTTC,CASSQGQGAPGANVLTF
-,TRBJ1-1,TRBV7-9,once,TGTGCCAGCAGCTTAATAGAGAGCAAGAACACTGAAGCTTTCTTT,CASSLIESKNTEAFF
TRBD2,TRBJ2-5,TRBV3-1,many,TGTGCCGTGGGACTAGCGGGAGGCCGGGAGACCCAGTACTTC,CAVGLAGGRETQYF
-,TRBJ1-5,TRBV6-2/TRBV6-3,many,TGTGCCAGCACCCCAGGACGACGGAGCAATCAGCCCCAGCATTTT,CASTPGRRSNQPQHF
TRBD1,TRBJ2-7,TRBV5-1,few,TGCGCCAGCAGCCTCCGTTCGACAGGGGGGGGTGAGCAGTACTTC,CASSLRSTGGGEQYF
-,TRBJ1-2,TRBV6-4,many,TGTGCCAGCAGTGACTCGAGTGAGGGGAATGGCTACACCTTC,CASSDSSEGNGYTF
TRBD2,TRBJ2-1,TRBV20-1,-,TGCAGTGCTAGAGTTGGCGGGAGGGCTGAGCAGTTCTTC,CSARVGGRAEQFF
TRBD2,TRBJ2-5,TRBV11-2,many,TGTGCCAGCAGCTTCCAGCGGGAGGGCCGGCGAGAGACCCAGTACTTC,CASSFQREGRRETQYF
TRBD1,TRBJ2-1,TRBV3-1,many,TGTGCCAGCAGCCGACAGGGCACTGAGCAGTTCTTC,CASSRQGTEQFF
TRBD2,TRBJ2-1,TRBV7-3,many,TGTGCCAGCAGCCTTAGCGGGAGTGGGGTCAATGAGCAGTTCTTC,CASSLSGSGVNEQFF
-,TRBJ2-1,TRBV6-5,many,TGTGCCAGCAGTTACTCGAGGAGCTCCTACAATGAGCAGTTCTTC,CASSYSRSSYNEQFF
-,TRBJ2-1,TRBV10-3,-,TGTGCCATCAGTGAGGTAGATGAGCAGTTCTTC,CAISEVDEQFF
-,TRBJ1-3,TRBV2,many,TGTGCCAGCAACAGTCAGGGGCGAGGTGGAAACACCATATATTTT,CASNSQGRGGNTIYF
TRBD2,TRBJ2-3,TRBV5-1,many,TGCGCCAGCAGCTTGCGTCCTAGCGGAGGCCTCGGGGGCACAGATACGCAGTATTTT,CASSLRPSGGLGGTDTQYF
-,TRBJ2-5,TRBV28,many,TGTGCCAGCAGTTTAGCGCGCGGGGTGCAAGAGACCCAGTACTTC,CASSLARGVQETQYF
-,TRBJ1-4,TRBV7-9,-,TGTGCCAGCAGCCGTTCCGGGGCGGGCGTTAATGAAAAACCGTTTTTT,CASSRSGAGVNEKPFF
-,TRBJ2-7,TRBV30,many,TGTGCCTGGGACGATAGCTTCGAGCAGTACTTC,CAWDDSFEQYF
TRBD2,TRBJ2-1,TRBV10-3,once,TGTGCCATCAGTGGGCGGGAGGACAATGAGCAGTCCTTC,CAISGREDNEQSF
TRBD2,TRBJ2-7,TRBV7-6,-,TGTGCCAGCAGCTTAGGACTAGCGGGCGAGCAGTACTTC,CASSLGLAGEQYF
TRBD1,TRBJ2-7,TRBV14,-,TGTGCCAGCAGCCACCCAGGGGGTTCCCTCGGGGAGCAGTACTTC,CASSHPGGSLGEQYF
-,TRBJ1-2,TRBV3-1,many,TGTGCCAGCAGCCAAAGGGACGGAAATAACTATGGCTACACCTTC,CASSQRDGNNYGYTF